The entry below gives a single T cell receptor beta chain sequence along with its context. Its antigen target is currently unknown. No base qualities exist here, and no much larger clone lies one base off it. The sample originates from a study of cytotoxic CD8 clonotypes in ibrutinib-treated CLL (dated by TCRdb to the early 2020s). As for the study more broadly: In this cohort, approximately 14 patients were treatment-naive and more than 9 were relapsed/refractory, while around 17 had unmutated IGHV. Cryopreserved peripheral blood mononuclear cells were obtained before treatment, at response, and at either sustained remission or disease progression. Patients were still on ibrutinib when every remission and progressive disease sample was collected. Samples at response were collected after a median of roughly 13 months of treatment, with a range of 6 to 36 months. Longitudinal samples were available for about 30% of the 86 trial participants. An average of around 260,000 productive templates and tens of thousands of productive rearrangements was obtained per sample. Responses were partial in roughly 24 patients and complete in 2; after median 68 months follow-up, about 14 stayed in remission and around 12 progressed.

Points the paper makes about the study in general: Baseline clonality exceeded that of age-matched healthy donors and correlated strongly with circulating CD8+ T-cell counts. Public clonotypes were found to be uncommon and were observed to contract or remain stable during treatment; the increase in clonality was shown to reflect expansion of private clonotypes at ibrutinib response. An increase in clonality was observed at ibrutinib response, with clonality remaining stable during sustained remission and falling back toward baseline at progression. Sampling times were not matched between sustained-remission and progressing patients, and lymph node repertoires were not studied.

Read against the paper, the sample's time point label means: about 11 months on ibrutinib. For TCR beta library preparation, around 2.2 micrograms of genomic DNA was extracted from cryopreserved PBMCs. Longitudinal blood samples from CLL patients on ibrutinib monotherapy underwent high-throughput TCR beta sequencing. The patients took part in an open-label, single-center phase 2 trial of ibrutinib monotherapy. V sheds 4 bases and J sheds 3 bases, leaving 17 bases between their ends. The germline V gene specifies SGDLS as CDR1 and YYNGEE as CDR2. Spanning cysteine to phenylalanine, the CDR3 consists of 15 amino acids. CDR3 DNA is the only sequence kept; it has 45 bases, read in frame from the first base. Each clonotype received, on average, about 9.7x coverage in deep resolution sequencing performed on a MiSeq, where the target depth lay between 1 in 1 million and 1 in 200,000 T cells. The immunoSEQ hsTCRB Kit was used to generate the TCR beta libraries. As for how the authors treated the data: ImmunoSEQ Data Assistant and ImmunoSEQ Analyzer were used for data analysis, and V, D and J genes were assigned according to IMGT definitions. Clonality, which ranges from 0 to 1, was calculated by subtracting the normalized Shannon entropy of productive rearrangement frequencies from one. Public clonotype analysis was restricted to overrepresented clonotypes comprising at least 0.05% of each patient's repertoire. Approximately 13 age-matched healthy donor repertoires from immuneACCESS served as clonality controls. The immuneACCESS repertoire file appears here via TCRdb, limited to in-frame rearrangements. These files lack a portion of the clones; in checked studies, under half of the deficit traces to unresolved V genes, and the cause of the others is not known. The V and J calls and clone size are taken from that table; D and trimming were inferred from the DNA. The sample table lists 200,000 to 250,000 clones, nearly 80% of them with a count of one. Jointly, the top ten make up more than 9.5% of the sample.

The source was PBMCs, collected after 12 months of ibrutinib treatment. The rearranged segments are TRBV9 and TRBJ2-7; the D gene is perhaps TRBD2, on 5 matching bases. The receptor's source is a human donor with chronic lymphocytic leukemia. The DNA sequence is as follows: TGTGCCAGCAGCTCCGCCCCAAGCGGAAACTACGAGCAGTACTTC. It codes for CASSSAPSGNYEQYF.